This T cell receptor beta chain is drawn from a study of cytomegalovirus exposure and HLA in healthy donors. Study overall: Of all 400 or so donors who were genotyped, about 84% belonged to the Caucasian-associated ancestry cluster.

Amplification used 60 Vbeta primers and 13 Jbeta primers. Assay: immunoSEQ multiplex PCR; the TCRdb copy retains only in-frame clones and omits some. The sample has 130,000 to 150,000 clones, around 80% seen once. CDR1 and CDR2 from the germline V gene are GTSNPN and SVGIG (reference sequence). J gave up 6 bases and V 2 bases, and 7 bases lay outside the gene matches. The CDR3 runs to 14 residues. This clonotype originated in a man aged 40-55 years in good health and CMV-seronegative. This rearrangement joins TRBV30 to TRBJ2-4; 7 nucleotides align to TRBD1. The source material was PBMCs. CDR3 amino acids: CAWSPGGTGNIQYF. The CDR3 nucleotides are TGTGCCTGGAGTCCAGGGGGTACTGGAAACATTCAGTACTTC.